Presented here are 16 T cell receptor beta chains from one specimen sequenced in a study of cytomegalovirus exposure and HLA in healthy donors. 13 Jbeta primers and 60 Vbeta primers were used for the PCR. Assay: immunoSEQ multiplex PCR; the TCRdb copy retains only in-frame clones and omits some. The table shows 150,000 or so clones, with approximately 80% occurring only once. The source material was PBMCs. The receptors derive from a woman between 40 and 55 years old in good health and CMV-seropositive.

This chain joins TRBV5-1 and TRBJ2-1, with 7 positions matching TRBD1. With V trimmed by 1 base and J by 0 bases, 16 bases remained unmatched. The CDR3 is 20 residues long. Germline V gene sequence: CDR1 SGHRS, CDR2 YFSETQ. Here the CDR3 DNA reads TGCGCCAGCAGCTTGACTAGGGGACAGCAAGCCCAGAGCTCCTACAATGAGCAGTTCTTC. Its translation: CASSLTRGQQAQSSYNEQFF.

The chain links TRBV20-1 to TRBJ2-3, with D tentatively TRBD2 (6 bases). Germline V gives CDR1 DFQATT, CDR2 SNEGSKA (reference sequence). CDR3 size: 11 residues. With 5 bases removed from V and 8 bases from J, the gap between germline ends came to 11 bases. The DNA of the CDR3 is TGCAGTGCTCCCCGGGGAGGTACGCAGTATTTT. Its protein product is CSAPRGGTQYF.

The genes are TRBV5-5 and TRBJ2-7, with D tentatively TRBD1 (6 bases). CDR3 length: 15 amino acids. Germline V CDR1 and CDR2: SGHKS, YYEKEE (reference sequence). The V and J ends lost 2 bases and 1 base respectively, with 13 bases between them. CDR3 coding DNA: TGTGCCAGCAGCTTAATTGGACAGCCTTCCTACGAGCAGTACTTC. It is translated as CASSLIGQPSYEQYF.

The chain is built from TRBV5-4 and TRBJ2-5, with 8 bases matching TRBD2. Germline values: CDR1 SGHNT, CDR2 YYREEE (reference sequence). V dropped 1 base and J dropped 5; count of bases not matched to a gene: 1. The CDR3 is made up of 13 amino acids. The CDR3 here is CASSLREGETQYF. DNA for the CDR3: TGTGCCAGCAGCTTGCGGGAGGGCGAGACCCAGTACTTC. Drawing the rest from reference TRBV5-4 and TRBJ2-5, the complete variable domain is ETGVTQSPTHLIKTRGQQVTLRCSSQSGHNTVSWYQQALGQGPQFIFQYYREEENGRGNFPPRFSGLQFPNYSSELNVNALELDDSALYLCASSLREGETQYFGPGTRLLVL.

The rearrangement uses TRBV14 and TRBJ1-1, with no clear D. Trimming removed 3 bases at V and 3 bases at J, with 8 bases between. Germline assignment: CDR1 SGHDN and CDR2 FVKESK. This CDR3 spans 13 amino acids. CDR3 amino acids: CASSHVPDTEAFF. The CDR3 bases are TGTGCCAGCAGCCATGTCCCGGACACTGAAGCTTTCTTT.

The genes are TRBV11-1 and TRBJ1-1; no firm D call. With 6 bases removed from V and 4 bases from J, the gap between germline ends came to 12 bases. CDR1 SGHAT and CDR2 FQDESV come from the germline V gene (reference sequence). The CDR3 is 13 residues long. The CDR3 DNA reads TGTGCCAGCAGAATTGCGGGCAGCACTGAAGCTTTCTTT. This translates into CASRIAGSTEAFF.

The chain combines TRBV6-5 with TRBJ2-6; a possible D gene is TRBD1 (6 bases). Per the germline V gene, CDR1 is MNHEY and CDR2 is SVGAGI. The V and J ends lost 1 base and 4 bases respectively, with 8 bases between them. The CDR3 loop spans 15 amino acids. The CDR3 region is CASSYLGAGANVLTF. Here the CDR3 DNA reads TGTGCCAGCAGTTACTTGGGGGCCGGGGCCAACGTCCTGACTTTC.

The chain combines TRBV25-1 with TRBJ2-1; the D gene is possibly TRBD2 (6 bases). Per the germline V gene, CDR1 is MGHDK and CDR2 is SYGVNS. The length of the CDR3 is 15 residues. V dropped 6 bases and J dropped 0 bases, with 12 bases sitting between them. DNA of the CDR3: TGTGCCAGCAGGCCGACCGGGAGCTCCTACAATGAGCAGTTCTTC. Translating it yields CASRPTGSSYNEQFF. The full variable domain, rest sourced from reference TRBV25-1 and TRBJ2-1, is EADIYQTPRYLVIGTGKKITLECSQTMGHDKMYWYQQDPGMELHLIHYSYGVNSTEKGDLSSESTVSRIRTEHFPLTLESARPSHTSQYLCASRPTGSSYNEQFFGPGTRLTVL.

The genes are TRBV19 and TRBJ1-5, with 10 positions matching TRBD1. Looked up from germline, CDR1 is LNHDA and CDR2 is SQIVND (reference sequence). CDR3 length: 16 residues. After removal of 4 bases from V and 5 bases from J, the junction contained 8 bases not matched to a gene. The chain's CDR3 is CASSTSRDRGHQPQHF. The CDR3 bases are TGTGCCAGTAGTACGTCCCGGGACAGGGGTCATCAGCCCCAGCATTTT.

This sequence joins TRBV7-3 and TRBJ2-6, with 9 bases fitting TRBD1. The V segment lost 4 bases and the J segment 0 bases; nucleotides outside the gene matches: 4. This CDR3 comprises 17 residues. The V gene's germline CDR1 is SGHTA and CDR2 FQGTGA. The CDR3 loop reads CASSSMGQGSGANVLTF. The CDR3 coding sequence is TGTGCCAGCAGCTCAATGGGACAGGGCTCTGGGGCCAACGTCCTGACTTTC.

With regard to this clone: Within the sample, other DNA sequences also encode this same CDR3. This chain connects TRBV19 to TRBJ2-7, with 12 bases that match TRBD2. The CDR3 totals 15 residues. V lost 2 bases and J lost 4; bases outside the gene matches: 3. The germline CDR1 and CDR2 sequences are LNHDA and SQIVND (reference sequence). CDR3 bases: TGTGCCAGTAGTATATCCGGGACTAGCGGGTACGAGCAGTACTTC. This gives the protein CASSISGTSGYEQYF.

The chain employs TRBV7-3 and TRBJ2-1, with a possible D match to TRBD1 (5 bases). Germline CDR1 is SGHTA and CDR2 is FQGTGA. Between the trimmed V and J ends, which lost 5 bases and 10 bases, there was a span of 21 bases. This CDR3 is built from 15 residues. The chain's CDR3 is CASSRRTPGSGEQFF. The CDR3 region has the DNA TGTGCCAGCAGCCGACGGACCCCTGGCTCAGGGGAGCAGTTCTTC.

V is TRBV7-9 and J is TRBJ1-4; possibly TRBD1 for D (5 bases). This CDR3 contains 15 residues. V was cut by 5 bases and J by 5 bases, with 15 bases left in between. Germline assignment: CDR1 SEHNR and CDR2 FQNEAQ (reference sequence). The CDR3 DNA sequence: TGTGCCAGCAGCCCCGGAGACAGCTGGAATGAAAAACTGTTTTTT. This translates into CASSPGDSWNEKLFF.

V is TRBV28 and J is TRBJ2-7; D possibly corresponds to TRBD2 (5 bases). Germline CDR1 and CDR2: MDHEN and SYDVKM. The V end was cut by 4 bases, the J end by 0 bases, with 13 bases between. This CDR3 is built from 15 residues. CDR3 nucleotide sequence: TGTGCCAGCAGTTCACCGGGGTTTAGCTCCTACGAGCAGTACTTC. Translation gives CASSSPGFSSYEQYF.

V usage is TRBV28 and J usage is TRBJ2-5, with 8 positions matching TRBD2. CDR3 length: 14 amino acids. Germline loops: CDR1 MDHEN, CDR2 SYDVKM. The V gene end was trimmed by 6 bases and the J gene end by 5 bases; junction bases not matched to a gene: 8. The CDR3 is CASSSGSGWETQYF. The CDR3 coding sequence is TGTGCCAGCAGCAGCGGGAGCGGTTGGGAGACCCAGTACTTC.

CDR3 residues: CASSPVAGGHNEQFF. CDR3 in DNA: TGTGCCAGCAGTCCGGTAGCGGGAGGCCATAATGAGCAGTTCTTC. The chain links TRBV6-6 to TRBJ2-1, with 10 bases lining up with TRBD2. CDR3 length equals 15 residues. Germline V gives CDR1 MNHNY, CDR2 SVGAGI (reference sequence). V was clipped by 5 bases and J by 7 bases; unmatched bases: 8.